This T cell receptor beta chain was obtained from a study of cytomegalovirus exposure and HLA in healthy donors. As for the study in general: Earlier sequencing of about 200 million T cells yielded under 120 million unique TCR beta sequences. Study-wide results and caveats: Cytomegalovirus association was assigned to more than 150 TCR beta chains. A later analysis found common viral pathogens apparently linked to several of the most significant clusters.

Germline CDR1 reads LNHDA; CDR2 reads SQIVND (reference sequence). The length of the CDR3 is 14 residues. The V end lost 4 bases, the J end lost 5 bases, and 14 bases lay between the germline ends. The study ran its PCR with 60 Vbeta and 13 Jbeta primers. The table came from immunoSEQ multiplex PCR; TCRdb's copy has only in-frame clones and leaves some out. The sample holds about 160,000 clones, roughly 84% seen once. A word on this clone: The antigen is undetermined.

Sequencing was done on a sample of PBMCs. V is TRBV19 and J is TRBJ1-1; D is possibly TRBD1 (5 bases). This receptor was identified in a middle-aged man in good health and CMV-seropositive. The CDR3 here is CASSSLMGGTEAFF. CDR3 sequence (DNA): TGTGCCAGTAGTAGCCTCATGGGGGGGACTGAAGCTTTCTTT.